This T cell receptor beta chain stems from a study of Ad26.COV2.S vaccination and SARS-CoV-2 variants. Clones were read by immunoSEQ multiplex PCR, and TCRdb kept only the in-frame ones, dropping some. Of more than 300,000 clones in the sample, roughly 90% were seen once. Indicated treatment: approximately 18 received Ad26.COV2.S at low or high dose, single or two shots; about 5 received placebo; per-sample allocation not given. Collection of samples fell on day 63 after the first vaccine or placebo injection. This CDR3 has 13 residues. V trimming: 6 bases; J trimming: 6 bases; junction bases outside the gene matches: 4. Looked up from germline, CDR1 is SQVTM and CDR2 is ANQGSEA.

The sample was peripheral blood, taken in a trial of Ad26.COV2.S vaccine versus placebo. The clonotype was recovered from a person between 18 and 65 years old who received the Ad26.COV2.S COVID-19 vaccine or a placebo. The rearrangement links TRBV29-1 to TRBJ2-1, with 11 bases lining up with TRBD2. This CDR3 is CSVGTSGGNEQFF. DNA for the CDR3: TGCAGCGTGGGGACTAGCGGAGGCAATGAGCAGTTCTTC.